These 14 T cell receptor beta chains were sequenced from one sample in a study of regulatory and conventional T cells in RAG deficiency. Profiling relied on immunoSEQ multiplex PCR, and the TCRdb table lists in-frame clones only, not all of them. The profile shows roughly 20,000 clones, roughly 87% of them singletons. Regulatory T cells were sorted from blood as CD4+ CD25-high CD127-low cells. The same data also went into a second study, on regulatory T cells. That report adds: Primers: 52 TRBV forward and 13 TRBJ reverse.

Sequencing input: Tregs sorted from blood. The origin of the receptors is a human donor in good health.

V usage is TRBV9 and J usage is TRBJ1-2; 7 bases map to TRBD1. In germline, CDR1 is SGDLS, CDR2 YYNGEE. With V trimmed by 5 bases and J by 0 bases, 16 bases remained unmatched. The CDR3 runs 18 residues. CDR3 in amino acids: CASRPLNSPGTANYGYTF. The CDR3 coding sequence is TGTGCCAGCAGGCCTTTAAATTCTCCCGGGACAGCTAACTATGGCTACACCTTC.

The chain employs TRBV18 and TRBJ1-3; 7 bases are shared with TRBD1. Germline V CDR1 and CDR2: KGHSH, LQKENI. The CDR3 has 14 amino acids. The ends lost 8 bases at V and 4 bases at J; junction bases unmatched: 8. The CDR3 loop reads CASPADRVGNTIYF. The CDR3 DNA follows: TGTGCCAGCCCAGCCGACAGGGTCGGAAACACCATATATTTT.

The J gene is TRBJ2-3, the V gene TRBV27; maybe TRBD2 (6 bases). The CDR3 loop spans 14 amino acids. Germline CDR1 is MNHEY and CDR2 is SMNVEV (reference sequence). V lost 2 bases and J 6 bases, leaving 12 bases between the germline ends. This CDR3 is CASSLGTPPDTQYF. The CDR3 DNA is TGTGCCAGCAGTTTAGGGACTCCTCCCGATACGCAGTATTTT.

CDR3 sequence (DNA): TGCGCCAGCAGTGAGCTAGCCGCTAACTATGGCTACACCTTC. This encodes CASSELAANYGYTF. V and J are TRBV10-2 and TRBJ1-2; D is ambiguous. The V end lost 2 bases, the J end lost 0 bases, and 7 bases lay between the germline ends. The length of the CDR3 is 14 residues. Germline assignment: CDR1 WSHSY and CDR2 SAAADI.

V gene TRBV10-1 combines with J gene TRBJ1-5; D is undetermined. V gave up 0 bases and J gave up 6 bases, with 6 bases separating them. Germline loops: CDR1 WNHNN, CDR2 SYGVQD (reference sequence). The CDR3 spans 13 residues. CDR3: CASSESWGQPQHF. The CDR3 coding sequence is TGCGCCAGCAGTGAGTCGTGGGGTCAGCCCCAGCATTTT.

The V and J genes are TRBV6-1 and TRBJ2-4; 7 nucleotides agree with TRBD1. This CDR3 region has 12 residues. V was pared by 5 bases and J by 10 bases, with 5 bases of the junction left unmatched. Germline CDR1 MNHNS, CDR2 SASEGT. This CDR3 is CASSTQQGIQYF. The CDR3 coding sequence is TGTGCCAGCAGTACCCAACAGGGGATTCAGTACTTC.

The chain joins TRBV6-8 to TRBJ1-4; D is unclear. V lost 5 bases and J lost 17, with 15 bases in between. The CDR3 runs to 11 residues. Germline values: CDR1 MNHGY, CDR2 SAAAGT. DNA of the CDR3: TGTGCCAGCAGTAAGACTGGCACTGCCTTTTTT. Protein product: CASSKTGTAFF.

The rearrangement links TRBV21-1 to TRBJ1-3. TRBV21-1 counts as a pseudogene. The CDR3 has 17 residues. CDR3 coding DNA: TGTGCCAGCAGCACAACGTTAGCTACACACGCACGAAACACCATATATTTT. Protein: CASSTTLATHARNTIYF.

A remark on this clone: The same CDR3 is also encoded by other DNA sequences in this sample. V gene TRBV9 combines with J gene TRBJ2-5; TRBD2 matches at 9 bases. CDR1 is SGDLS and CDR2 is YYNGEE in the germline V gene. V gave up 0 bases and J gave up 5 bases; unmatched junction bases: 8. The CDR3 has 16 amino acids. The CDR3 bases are TGTGCCAGCAGCGTAGATGGGACTAGCCTTCGTGAGACCCAGTACTTC. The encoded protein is CASSVDGTSLRETQYF.

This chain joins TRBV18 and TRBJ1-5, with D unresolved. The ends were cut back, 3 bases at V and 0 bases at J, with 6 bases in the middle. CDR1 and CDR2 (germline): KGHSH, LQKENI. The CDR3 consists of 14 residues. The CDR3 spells CASSPAGSNQPQHF. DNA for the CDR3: TGTGCCAGCTCACCGGCAGGTAGCAATCAGCCCCAGCATTTT. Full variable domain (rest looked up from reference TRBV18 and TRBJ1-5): NAGVMQNPRHLVRRRGQEARLRCSPMKGHSHVYWYRQLPEEGLKFMVYLQKENIIDESGMPKERFSAEFPKEGPSILRIQQVVRGDSAAYFCASSPAGSNQPQHFGDGTRLSIL.

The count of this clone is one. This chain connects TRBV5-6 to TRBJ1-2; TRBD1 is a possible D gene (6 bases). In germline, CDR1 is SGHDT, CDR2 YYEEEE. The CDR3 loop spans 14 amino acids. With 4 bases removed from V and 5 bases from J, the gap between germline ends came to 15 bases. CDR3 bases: TGTGCCAGCAGCCTCGGACAGAAAAATTATGGCTACACCTTC. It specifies CASSLGQKNYGYTF.

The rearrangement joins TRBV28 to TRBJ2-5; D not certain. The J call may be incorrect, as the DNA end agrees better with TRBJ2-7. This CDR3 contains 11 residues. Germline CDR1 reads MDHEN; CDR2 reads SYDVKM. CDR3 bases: TGTGCCAGCAGTCGCGGTTACGAGCAGTACTTC. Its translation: CASSRGYEQYF.

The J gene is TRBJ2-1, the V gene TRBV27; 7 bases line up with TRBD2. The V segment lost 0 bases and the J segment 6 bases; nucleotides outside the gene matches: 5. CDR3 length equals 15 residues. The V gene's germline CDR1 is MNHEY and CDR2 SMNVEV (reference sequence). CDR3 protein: CASSLSGRNRNEQFF. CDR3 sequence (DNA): TGTGCCAGCAGTTTATCCGGGAGGAACCGCAATGAGCAGTTCTTC.

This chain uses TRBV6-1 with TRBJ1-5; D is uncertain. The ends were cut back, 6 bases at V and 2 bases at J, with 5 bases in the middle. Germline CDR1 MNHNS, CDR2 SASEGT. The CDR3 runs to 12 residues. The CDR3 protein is CASRRGNQPQHF. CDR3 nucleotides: TGTGCCAGCAGAAGGGGCAATCAGCCCCAGCATTTT.